The clone carrying this T cell receptor (beta chain) was seen more than once but under ten times. The target antigen is unknown. TCRdb re-called the 5' RACE reads with MiXCR, one entry per CDR3 protein. The data show about 580,000 distinct CDR3 sequences, about 17% seen once. The data derive from a study of T cells after yellow fever vaccination. About the research overall: With SMART-Seq v4 Ultra Low Input, the fractions containing low cell numbers were prepared. Study-wide results and caveats: Peaking faster, on day 5 versus 15, the secondary response was nonetheless weaker. Most clones from primary vaccination were detected again post-booster (about 95% CD4, about 88% CD8).

The V gene's germline CDR1 is SQVTM and CDR2 ANQGSEA. Between the trimmed V and J ends, which lost 3 bases and 0 bases, there was a span of 11 bases. The length of the CDR3 is 15 residues. V gene TRBV29-1 combines with J gene TRBJ2-2; possibly TRBD2 for D (5 bases). Sequencing was performed on PBMCs, taken about 5 days after the first yellow fever vaccination. This receptor was taken from a man aged 18 to 30 who received the YFV17D yellow fever vaccine. Here the CDR3 reads CSVEEAASNTGELFF. The CDR3 DNA sequence: TGCAGCGTTGAGGAGGCCGCATCGAACACCGGGGAGCTGTTTTTT.